These 23 T cell receptor beta chains originate from one sample sequenced in a study of shared clonotypes between healthy human individuals. Assay: immunoSEQ multiplex PCR; the TCRdb copy retains only in-frame clones and omits some. Of about 2.3 million clones in the sample, 85% to 95% are singletons; the top ten hold under 0.45%. The sample consisted of naive CD4+ T cells from PBMCs. Subset meaning: CD45RA+ positively selected. These receptors were collected from a man between 18 and 29 years old in good health. Some clones in this sample may be carry-over from other donors' samples.

This clone was seen a handful of times. DNA for the CDR3: TGTGCCAGCAGCACACGGACAGGGGGAATCGAAAAACTGTTTTTT. Encoded protein: CASSTRTGGIEKLFF. This chain connects TRBV5-4 to TRBJ1-4; 10 nucleotides match TRBD1. J gave up 8 bases and V 4 bases, and 8 bases lay outside the gene matches. There are 15 residues in the CDR3. CDR1 SGHNT and CDR2 YYREEE come from the germline V gene (reference sequence).

The chain joins TRBV12-2 to TRBJ2-5; TRBD1 is the table's D call, not checked against the DNA. TRBV12-2 is designated a pseudogene. The CDR3 covers 14 residues. The CDR3 sequence is CASRFWTGRETQYF. The CDR3 DNA is TGTGCAAGTCGCTTCTGGACAGGGCGCGAGACCCAGTACTTC.

The chain is built from TRBV7-9 and TRBJ1-1; D remains ambiguous. The CDR3 runs to 13 residues. Germline V gene data show CDR1 as SEHNR and CDR2 as FQNEAQ (reference sequence). V was cut by 2 bases and J by 8 bases, with 12 bases left in between. The CDR3 spells CASSLRQAAEAFF. DNA for the CDR3: TGTGCCAGCAGCTTACGCCAGGCTGCAGAAGCTTTCTTT.

V gene TRBV11-2 combines with J gene TRBJ2-5, with TRBD1 identical over 7 bases. The germline gives CDR1 SGHAT, CDR2 FQNNGV. CDR3 size: 13 residues. The ends lost 7 bases at V and 2 bases at J; junction bases unmatched: 4. The CDR3 spells CASTETGQETQYF. The CDR3 DNA follows: TGTGCCAGCACCGAGACAGGGCAAGAGACCCAGTACTTC. The entire variable domain, with the rest obtained from reference TRBV11-2 and TRBJ2-5, is as follows: EAGVAQSPRYKIIEKRQSVAFWCNPISGHATLYWYQQILGQGPKLLIQFQNNGVVDDSQLPKDRFSAERLKGVDSTLKIQPAKLEDSAVYLCASTETGQETQYFGPGTRLLVL.

The rearrangement links TRBV18 to TRBJ2-7; 7 bases are shared with TRBD1. The V segment lost 1 base and the J segment 3 bases; nucleotides outside the gene matches: 6. Germline CDR1 and CDR2: KGHSH and LQKENI. The CDR3 covers 15 residues. This CDR3 is CASSPQGTEYYEQYF. In DNA, the CDR3 is TGTGCCAGCTCACCACAGGGGACAGAATACTACGAGCAGTACTTC.

The chain combines TRBV6-6 with TRBJ2-7; 9 bases agree with TRBD2. V lost 6 bases to trimming and J lost 3 bases; unmatched junction nucleotides: 9. Germline V CDR1 and CDR2: MNHNY, SVGAGI (reference sequence). This CDR3 region has 15 residues. CDR3 bases: TGTGCCAGCAGGCCTCTAGCGGGACCCTTCTACGAGCAGTACTTC. Encoded protein: CASRPLAGPFYEQYF.

This chain connects TRBV28 to TRBJ1-2, with D tentatively TRBD1 (6 bases). V was shortened by 3 bases and J by 7 bases, with 15 bases between the two germline ends. The CDR3 covers 14 residues. Germline values: CDR1 MDHEN, CDR2 SYDVKM. CDR3 amino acids: CASSLTGGAGGYTF. The DNA for the CDR3 is TGTGCCAGCAGTTTGACTGGGGGGGCGGGTGGCTACACCTTC.

The chain combines TRBV5-5 with TRBJ2-7; 11 bases line up with TRBD1. Losses at the gene ends were 2 bases for V and 4 bases for J; bases not matched to a gene: 5. Germline V lookup: CDR1 SGHKS, CDR2 YYEKEE (reference sequence). The CDR3 is made up of 15 amino acids. The CDR3 nucleotides read TGTGCCAGCAGCTTCCTCCGGGACAGGGGGTACGAGCAGTACTTC. Its translation is CASSFLRDRGYEQYF.

J is TRBJ1-1 and V is TRBV29-1; a possible D gene is TRBD1 (6 bases). Trimming cost V 5 bases and J 2 bases, with 9 bases left between them. CDR3 length: 12 amino acids. Per germline, CDR1 SQVTM and CDR2 ANQGSEA. The CDR3 reads CSVHRANTEAFF. CDR3 coding DNA: TGCAGCGTTCACAGGGCTAACACTGAAGCTTTCTTT. The complete variable domain, with remaining parts taken from reference TRBV29-1 and TRBJ1-1, reads SAVISQKPSRDICQRGTSLTIQCQVDSQVTMMFWYRQQPGQSLTLIATANQGSEATYESGFVIDKFPISRPNLTFSTLTVSNMSPEDSSIYLCSVHRANTEAFFGQGTRLTVV.

This clone has a single count. The chain links TRBV7-9 to TRBJ1-4; the D is unclear. Trimming left V 7 bases short and J 0 bases short, with 21 bases between. The CDR3 has 18 residues. Germline V gene sequence: CDR1 SEHNR, CDR2 FQNEAQ (reference sequence). The CDR3 reads CASTLGWRALATNEKLFF. Here the CDR3 DNA reads TGTGCCAGCACGTTGGGGTGGCGGGCCCTTGCAACTAATGAAAAACTGTTTTTT.

The rearrangement joins TRBV9 to TRBJ2-7, with TRBD2 matching over 7 bases. The CDR3 runs 14 residues. J lost 2 bases, V lost 4 bases, and 6 bases had no gene match. Per the germline V gene, CDR1 is SGDLS and CDR2 is YYNGEE. As DNA, the CDR3 is TGTGCCAGCAGCCCCCAAGGACTAGCCTACGAGCAGTACTTC. It codes for CASSPQGLAYEQYF.

The rearrangement uses TRBV10-3 and TRBJ2-2; 8 bases fit TRBD1. The V segment lost 2 bases and the J segment 6 bases; nucleotides outside the gene matches: 8. Germline lookup yields CDR1 ENHRY and CDR2 SYGVKD. The CDR3 loop spans 16 amino acids. This chain's CDR3 is CAISERGQGSPGELFF. CDR3 DNA: TGTGCCATCAGTGAGCGTGGACAGGGTAGTCCCGGGGAGCTGTTTTTT.

The chain uses TRBV12-5 and TRBJ2-1; a possible D gene is TRBD2 (6 bases). Germline values: CDR1 LGHNT, CDR2 FRNRAP. The CDR3 spans 13 residues. V lost 3 bases to trimming and J lost 9 bases, with 12 bases between them. The CDR3 spells CASGLGQRVEQFF. The CDR3 DNA reads as TGTGCTAGTGGTTTAGGGCAGCGGGTTGAGCAGTTCTTC.

The rearrangement uses TRBV7-2 and TRBJ2-7; 7 bases agree with TRBD2. V lost 5 bases, J lost 0 bases, and 4 bases stayed unmatched. There are 14 residues in the CDR3. The germline V gene has CDR1 SGHTA and CDR2 FQGNSA. The CDR3 DNA follows: TGTGCCAGCAGCATGACTAGCTTCTCCTACGAGCAGTACTTC. Translated: CASSMTSFSYEQYF.

The chain combines TRBV5-4 with TRBJ2-5; TRBD2 matches at 9 bases. The CDR3 consists of 16 residues. From germline, CDR1 is SGHNT and CDR2 YYREEE (reference sequence). J gave up 3 bases and V 0 bases, and 6 bases lay outside the gene matches. CDR3 nucleotides: TGTGCCAGCAGCTTGGTTGTGACTAGCGGTAAAGAGACCCAGTACTTC. This encodes CASSLVVTSGKETQYF.

The chain employs TRBV4-1 and TRBJ2-1; TRBD1 matches 7 bases. Germline trimming cut 3 bases from V and 5 bases from J; bases unmatched to any gene: 19. Germline V gene lookup returns CDR1 MGHRA and CDR2 YSYEKL. The CDR3 is 19 amino acids. The CDR3 DNA reads as TGCGCCAGCAGCCAGAGGATTATGATGACAGGGAACGGGGACAATGAGCAGTTCTTC. As protein: CASSQRIMMTGNGDNEQFF.

In this sample, this clone turned up a few times. The same CDR3 can be traced to other DNA sequences in this sample. The V and J genes are TRBV28 and TRBJ2-2; D is perhaps TRBD1 (6 bases). V lost 4 bases, J lost 1 base, and 7 bases lay in between. This CDR3 is built from 14 residues. Germline V CDR1 and CDR2: MDHEN, SYDVKM. The CDR3 sequence is CASSSGQNTGELFF. In DNA, the CDR3 is TGTGCCAGCAGTTCGGGACAGAACACCGGGGAGCTGTTTTTT. Complete variable domain (other parts from reference TRBV28 and TRBJ2-2): DVKVTQSSRYLVKRTGEKVFLECVQDMDHENMFWYRQDPGLGLRLIYFSYDVKMKEKGDIPEGYSVSREKKERFSLILESASTNQTSMYLCASSSGQNTGELFFGEGSRLTVL.

The rearrangement links TRBV7-3 to TRBJ2-1; unclear D gene. CDR3 length equals 15 residues. The V gene lost 2 bases and the J gene lost 4 bases, with 12 bases spanning the gap. CDR1 is SGHTA, CDR2 FQGTGA, per germline. The CDR3 region is CASSLYPSEYNEQFF. CDR3 DNA: TGTGCCAGCAGCTTATATCCGAGCGAGTACAATGAGCAGTTCTTC.

The chain couples TRBV9 to TRBJ2-3, with D unresolved. In germline, CDR1 is SGDLS, CDR2 YYNGEE. The CDR3 consists of 13 residues. V lost 1 base and J lost 5, with 8 bases in between. CDR3 DNA: TGTGCCAGCAGCGTACTCTGGGGAGATACGCAGTATTTT. This translates into CASSVLWGDTQYF.

This clone was detected a few times. The CDR3 DNA reads TGTGCCAGCAGCGTCGACAGGAACACTGAAGCTTTCTTT. Amino acids: CASSVDRNTEAFF. The V gene is TRBV7-8, the J gene TRBJ1-1; D may be TRBD1 (5 bases). From germline, CDR1 is SGHVS and CDR2 FQNEAQ. V shed 5 bases and J shed 1 base, with 8 bases lying between them. The CDR3 covers 13 residues.

J is TRBJ2-2 and V is TRBV9, with D possibly TRBD1 on 5 matching bases. The V gene lost 5 bases and the J gene lost 6 bases, with 17 bases spanning the gap. CDR1 and CDR2 (germline): SGDLS, YYNGEE. The CDR3 consists of 15 residues. Here the CDR3 reads CASSATPRDAGELFF. The CDR3 nucleotides are TGTGCCAGCAGTGCTACCCCCAGGGATGCCGGGGAGCTGTTTTTT.

The chain employs TRBV18 and TRBJ1-1, with a tentative D call TRBD1 (5 bases). Germline V gives CDR1 KGHSH, CDR2 LQKENI. Trimming shortened V by 9 bases and J by 4 bases, and 15 bases separated the two germline ends. This CDR3 has 13 amino acids. DNA of the CDR3: TGTGCCAGTCTCCCAAGGGGTGGCACTGAAGCTTTCTTT. Translated, it gives CASLPRGGTEAFF. The full variable domain, in which reference TRBV18 and TRBJ1-1 provide the parts outside the CDR3, is NAGVMQNPRHLVRRRGQEARLRCSPMKGHSHVYWYRQLPEEGLKFMVYLQKENIIDESGMPKERFSAEFPKEGPSILRIQQVVRGDSAAYFCASLPRGGTEAFFGQGTRLTVV.

The chain combines TRBV27 with TRBJ2-7; a weak D match, TRBD2 (6 bases). Trimming stripped 5 bases from V and 9 bases from J, with 17 bases between. This CDR3 has 13 amino acids. Germline CDR1 reads MNHEY; CDR2 reads SMNVEV (reference sequence). The CDR3 loop is CASSGGLGRLQYF. CDR3 nucleotide sequence: TGTGCCAGCAGTGGGGGACTTGGGCGTTTGCAGTACTTC.